This TCR beta chain stems from a study of Graves' ophthalmopathy and Graves' hyperthyroidism (dated by TCRdb to 2017 to 2018). Study-level background: Peripheral blood was collected at initial diagnosis, before any treatment. The 75 to 100 discovery patients were randomly split 7:3 into training and test sets. To explore V-J signatures distinguishing ophthalmopathy from hyperthyroidism, a discovery set of under 110 patients (about 44 ophthalmopathy, 57 stable hyperthyroidism) was enrolled. In total, 135 blood samples were TCR-sequenced: fewer than 50 ophthalmopathy, 80 or so hyperthyroidism and roughly 17 hyperthyroidism-to-ophthalmopathy patients. After sampling, hyperthyroidism patients received methimazole starting at 30 mg daily, and ophthalmopathy patients received high-dose intravenous methylprednisolone. An independent validation cohort was composed of around 19 hyperthyroidism patients and 15 to 17 patients who later progressed from hyperthyroidism to ophthalmopathy. T-cell repertoires of thyroid tissue and blood were compared in a handful of hyperthyroidism patients. The study used TCR beta repertoire signatures to distinguish Graves' ophthalmopathy from Graves' hyperthyroidism and to predict progression to ophthalmopathy.

For repertoire sequencing, the TCR beta CDR3 regions were amplified from RNA transcripts. The first round of RT-PCR was done with HTBI primers and the Qiagen OneStep RT-PCR kit, and was followed by a second round of multiplex PCR, then size selection and purification. Sequencing of the libraries was carried out on an Illumina HiSeq2000 in paired-end mode with 100 bp reads. In the source study's methods: SOAPnuke was used to process the reads, throwing out any read that had adapters, had uncalled bases, had a mean Phred below 15, or lacked an exact constant-primer or identifier match. COPE v1.2.5 was used to merge high-quality paired reads. Each unique nucleotide sequence was defined as a clonotype, and clonotypes were aligned to IMGT TRB V, D and J references with MiTCR v1.1. Analysis was restricted to V-J combinations with a frequency above 0.0001, which covered 98% to 99.2% of repertoires. For each V-J combination, a TCR clonal expansion and chaos score was defined as the ratio of F50 clonal expansion to chaos observed in the TCRdist matrix. Welch's t-statistics and random forest were used to narrow the features down to more than 10 V-J combinations, which were then fed into a naive Bayes classifier. Thyroid-blood repertoire similarity was quantified with the Morisita-Horn index. The public reads were reanalyzed by TCRdb: fastp trimming at Q25, MiXCR alignment, in-frame beta chains only. For every CDR3 protein sequence, its rows merge into one entry that carries the most common genes and DNA. TCRdb, rather than the study authors, made the V and J calls. In all, the sample holds 400,000 to 500,000 distinct CDR3 sequences, and roughly 21% of those were seen once. Approximately 3% of the sample rests with the top ten.

In this sample, this clonotype turned up many times. Its antigen specificity is not known. Base quality data are lacking; no much larger clone is found one base away. The CDR3 covers 15 residues, taking in both the cysteine and the phenylalanine. The retained sequence is limited to the CDR3, 45 bases, with the frame set at the first base. Via the germline V gene, CDR1 is KGHSH and CDR2 LQKENI. Trimming at the junction amounts to 8 bases on V and 6 bases on J, and the germline ends lie 23 bases apart. Stable hyperthyroidism was defined as no progression to ophthalmopathy within 18 months of follow-up. Patients with hyperthyroidism were aged 18 to 65 years, had been newly diagnosed, and had a disease duration of less than 2 months. Patients with other autoimmune diseases, uncontrolled infections, pregnancy or lactation were excluded. Diagnosis was based on clinical symptoms, serum thyroxine, TRAb, thyroid ultrasound and orbital computed tomography. Ficoll-Paque density gradient centrifugation was used to isolate PBMCs from approximately 10 ml of fresh peripheral blood. Trizol reagent was used to extract the total RNA, and its quality was then checked on an Agilent 2100 Bioanalyzer.

The paper as a whole reports these results and caveats: No statistical method was used to predetermine the sample size, and group allocation was not hidden from the investigators. Most of the expanded thyroid clonotypes with a frequency above 0.001 were also detected in blood, and it was suggested that the thyroid immune response may be reflected by blood repertoires. In cross-validation, the 13-signature model distinguished ophthalmopathy from stable hyperthyroidism with just over 85% sensitivity and 81.08% specificity, and in the test set the corresponding values were approximately 80% and 68%. In validation, the model predicted ophthalmopathy progression with 55% to 71% sensitivity and roughly 72% specificity; some 13 predicted patients were CT-confirmed with GO in a median of around 6.5 months.

Sequenced material: peripheral blood. This clonotype was sampled from a young woman with stable Graves' hyperthyroidism. Donor details come from another sample of the same person, matched by shared clones. The chain joins TRBV18 to TRBJ2-7; the D segment cannot be called with confidence. The CDR3 is CASAPVLRRPREQYF. The DNA sequence reads TGTGCCAGCGCCCCGGTCTTGCGACGTCCTCGCGAGCAGTACTTC.